A selection of T cell receptor beta chains follows, all from one sample in a study of follicular helper T cells after annual influenza vaccination. The assay was immunoSEQ multiplex PCR, and TCRdb's table has in-frame clones only and misses some. The table lists 15,000 or so clones, about four fifths of them singletons. This material consisted of CXCR5+ CD38- circulating T follicular helper cells from blood, taken 7 days after influenza vaccination. These receptors originate from an adult who received the influenza vaccine. Each CDR3 is given with its conserved first and last residue. D genes are given only for firm matches. Size is omitted from some rows. Given values are once, few, many or a class for expanded clones.

>-|TRBV5-1|-|TRBJ2-6
CASESGSGANVLTF
TGCGCCAGCGAGTCGGGATCTGGGGCCAACGTCCTGACTTTC
>-|TRBV4-2|-|TRBJ1-3
CASSQGLQGTGNTIYF
TGTGCCAGCAGCCAAGGCCTGCAGGGAACTGGAAACACCATATATTTT
>-|TRBV6-1|-|TRBJ2-7
CASSGSWQGYEQYF
TGTGCCAGCAGTGGAAGCTGGCAGGGTTACGAGCAGTACTTC
>-|TRBV9|-|TRBJ2-2
CASSAQGVTGELFF
TGTGCCAGCAGCGCCCAAGGGGTTACCGGGGAGCTGTTTTTT
>-|TRBV7-9|-|TRBJ1-5
CASSPRTKSNQPQHF
TGTGCCAGCAGCCCTCGAACAAAGAGCAATCAGCCCCAGCATTTT
>-|TRBV4-1|-|TRBJ1-1
CASSQVGAGGTEAFF
TGCGCCAGCAGCCAAGTAGGCGCCGGGGGGACTGAAGCTTTCTTT
>-|TRBV23-1|-|TRBJ2-1
CAFPLAPSLIRRSYNEQFF
TGCGCCTTCCCCCTAGCGCCTTCGCTGATTAGGCGCTCCTACAATGAGCAGTTCTTC
>-|TRBV18|-|TRBJ2-3
CASSPPAPDTQYF
TGTGCCAGCTCACCGCCAGCGCCAGATACGCAGTATTTT
>-|TRBV18|-|TRBJ2-5
CASSGGAKETQYF
TGTGCCAGCTCAGGCGGCGCCAAAGAGACCCAGTACTTC
>-|TRBV16|-|TRBJ2-7
CASSQFQIGGGSYEQYF
TGTGCCAGCAGCCAATTCCAAATAGGTGGGGGGAGCTACGAGCAGTACTTC
>few|TRBV9|-|TRBJ1-1
CASSSRTEGVGAFF
TGTGCCAGCAGCTCCCGGACCGAAGGGGTTGGAGCTTTCTTT
>-|TRBV7-6|-|TRBJ2-1
CASSGNTVYNEQFF
TGTGCCAGCAGCGGAAACACAGTCTACAATGAGCAGTTCTTC
>-|TRBV2|TRBD2|TRBJ2-5
CASRETSGAAGTQYF
TGTGCCAGCAGGGAGACTAGCGGGGCCGCGGGGACCCAGTACTTC
>-|TRBV7-8|TRBD2|TRBJ2-7
CASSTLAGSAYEQYF
TGTGCCAGCAGCACTCTAGCGGGATCAGCCTACGAGCAGTACTTC
>-|TRBV7-8|-|TRBJ2-1
CASSLGRGNNEQFF
TGTGCCAGCAGCTTAGGGCGGGGTAACAATGAGCAGTTCTTC
>-|TRBV5-1|TRBD1|TRBJ2-7
CASQTGGVGEQYF
TGCGCCAGTCAGACAGGGGGAGTAGGCGAGCAGTACTTC
>-|TRBV27|-|TRBJ2-3
CASSPLASPATDTQYF
TGTGCCAGCAGTCCACTAGCTTCCCCGGCCACAGATACGCAGTATTTT
>-|TRBV5-1|TRBD1|TRBJ2-5
CASSLGDRMTETQYF
TGCGCCAGCAGCCTAGGGGACAGGATGACAGAGACCCAGTACTTC
>-|TRBV2|-|TRBJ1-1
CASSDEGRAEAFF
TGTGCCAGCAGTGATGAGGGGAGGGCTGAAGCTTTCTTT
>-|TRBV15|-|TRBJ2-5
CATSRVANPQETQYF
TGTGCCACCAGCAGGGTTGCTAACCCCCAAGAGACCCAGTACTTC
>-|TRBV18|-|TRBJ2-3
CASSPLSGVSDTQYF
TGTGCCAGCTCACCATTGTCAGGGGTTTCAGATACGCAGTATTTT
>few|TRBV7-9|-|TRBJ1-3
CASRMGAGNTIYF
TGTGCCAGCAGGATGGGAGCTGGAAACACCATATATTTT
>-|TRBV25-1|TRBD2|TRBJ2-5
CASSVWAGGPRETQYF
TGTGCCAGCAGTGTGTGGGCGGGAGGGCCCAGGGAGACCCAGTACTTC
>-|TRBV19|TRBD2|TRBJ2-1
CASSIRGRVAGNEQFF
TGTGCCAGTAGTATCCGCGGGAGGGTAGCGGGTAATGAGCAGTTCTTC
>-|TRBV15|-|TRBJ2-2
CAASRDWGVELFF
TGTGCCGCCAGCAGAGACTGGGGGGTAGAACTGTTTTTT
>-|TRBV7-3|-|TRBJ2-1
CASSLVAGRWDEQFF
TGTGCCAGCAGCTTAGTGGCAGGCAGATGGGATGAGCAGTTCTTC
>few|TRBV28|TRBD1|TRBJ1-4
CASSSGTEPEKLFF
TGTGCCAGCAGCTCCGGGACAGAACCGGAAAAACTGTTTTTT
>-|TRBV2|-|TRBJ2-1
CASSERNEQFF
TGTGCCAGCAGTGAGAGGAATGAGCAGTTCTTC
>-|TRBV6-5|-|TRBJ1-2
CASSPRTEIYYGYTF
TGTGCCAGCAGTCCGAGAACAGAAATCTACTATGGCTACACCTTC
>-|TRBV30|-|TRBJ1-6
CAWSDWDTSYSPLHF
TGTGCCTGGAGTGACTGGGACACCTCCTATTCACCCCTCCACTTT
>-|TRBV5-6|-|TRBJ2-5
CASSLGFEEIQYF
TGTGCCAGCAGCTTGGGATTTGAAGAGATCCAGTACTTC
>few|TRBV2|-|TRBJ1-4
CASSEERNEKLFF
TGTGCCAGCAGTGAAGAGAGGAATGAAAAACTGTTTTTT
>-|TRBV30|TRBD1|TRBJ1-1
CAWSPWDRAAFF
TGTGCCTGGAGTCCCTGGGACAGGGCGGCTTTCTTT
>-|TRBV5-3|-|TRBJ2-1
CARSLSLDEQFF
TGTGCCAGAAGCTTGAGTCTAGATGAGCAGTTCTTC
>-|TRBV27|TRBD2|TRBJ2-2
CASSLKLAGGPGELFF
TGTGCCAGCAGTTTAAAACTAGCGGGAGGGCCCGGGGAGCTGTTTTTT
>-|TRBV6-1|-|TRBJ1-2
CASSPTEANYGYTF
TGTGCCAGCAGTCCGACTGAAGCTAACTATGGCTACACCTTC
>-|TRBV28|-|TRBJ2-7
CASTSGGNSYEQYF
TGTGCCAGCACCTCCGGAGGGAACTCCTACGAGCAGTACTTC
>-|TRBV5-5|-|TRBJ2-3
CASSFQLLLTDTQYF
TGTGCCAGCAGCTTCCAACTTCTTCTCACAGATACGCAGTATTTT
>-|TRBV5-1|TRBD1|TRBJ2-5
CASSTQGHQGETQYF
TGCGCCAGCAGCACACAGGGGCATCAGGGAGAGACCCAGTACTTC
>-|TRBV11-3|TRBD2|TRBJ2-5
CASSSGGARETQYF
TGTGCCAGCAGCTCCGGGGGGGCTCGGGAGACCCAGTACTTC
>-|TRBV19|TRBD2|TRBJ2-3
CASSPGRASGSRGDTQYF
TGTGCCAGTAGCCCGGGAAGGGCTAGCGGGAGTCGGGGAGATACGCAGTATTTT
>-|TRBV5-1|-|TRBJ2-7
CASSGTDYEQYF
TGCGCCTCCAGCGGAACAGACTACGAGCAGTACTTC
>-|TRBV7-9|-|TRBJ2-2
CASSLRANTGELFF
TGTGCCAGCAGCTTAAGAGCTAACACCGGGGAGCTGTTTTTT
>-|TRBV7-2|-|TRBJ2-1
CASSLDWRNEQFF
TGTGCCAGCAGCCTGGACTGGAGAAATGAGCAGTTCTTC
>-|TRBV5-8|TRBD2|TRBJ2-1
CASSPRTSGIGQFF
TGTGCCAGCAGCCCAAGGACTAGCGGGATAGGGCAGTTCTTC
>-|TRBV5-1|TRBD1|TRBJ1-4
CASSYTGAREKLFF
TGCGCCAGCAGCTATACAGGGGCTCGTGAAAAACTGTTTTTT
>-|TRBV2|-|TRBJ1-4
CASTRGSYEKLFF
TGTGCCAGCACGCGGGGTTCGTATGAAAAACTGTTTTTT
>-|TRBV6-6|TRBD2|TRBJ2-7
CASSQLAGGSYF
TGTGCCAGCAGTCAGCTAGCGGGGGGCTCGTACTTC